The subject of this entry is one T cell receptor (beta chain). Antigen: not known. This entry is derived from a study of T cell responses to AZD1222 COVID-19 vaccine. General study results and limits: As reported, nearly half of all spike-specific TCRs target variant regions that are unmutated. Spike-specific TCR breadth and depth were elevated following two AZD1222 doses. Most donors were white British, females outnumbered males, and clonal diversity was possibly underestimated.

Pooling of second doses given at about 4 or about 12 weeks was done. Assay: immunoSEQ multiplex PCR; the TCRdb copy retains only in-frame clones and omits some. In the table there are roughly 69,000 clones, 80% of which are singletons. This sample comprised peripheral blood, obtained 28 days after the second AZD1222 dose. The origin of this receptor is an adult who received the AZD1222 COVID-19 vaccine.

In DNA form, the CDR3 reads TGTGCCAGCAGTGACAGGAGCACAGATACGCAGTATTTT. Translating gives CASSDRSTDTQYF. The chain links TRBV6-4 to TRBJ2-3; D uncertain. V was pared by 2 bases and J by 0 bases, with 3 bases between. The CDR3 contains 13 residues. Germline V gene data show CDR1 as MRHNA and CDR2 as SNTAGT.